This T cell receptor (beta chain) was identified during a study of identical twins. Germline V gene sequence: CDR1 MDHEN, CDR2 SYDVKM. The V end was cut by 3 bases, the J end by 1 base, with 12 bases between. The CDR3 spans 15 residues. TCRdb called the 5' RACE reads again in MiXCR, with one record for every CDR3 protein. The table shows 1,800,000 or so distinct CDR3 sequences, with 32% occurring only once. Worth noting for this clonotype: Its antigen is unknown.

Findings and caveats of the study: There were fewer insertions in abundant cord blood beta clonotypes, but memory repertoires showed no such pattern.

The origin of this receptor is a newborn girl in good health. The V call is TRBV28, the J call TRBJ1-1; D is possibly TRBD1 (6 bases). Sequenced material: cord blood. CDR3 in amino acids: CASSFQGTKNTEAFF. The CDR3 region has the DNA TGTGCCAGCAGTTTTCAAGGGACAAAGAACACTGAAGCTTTCTTT.